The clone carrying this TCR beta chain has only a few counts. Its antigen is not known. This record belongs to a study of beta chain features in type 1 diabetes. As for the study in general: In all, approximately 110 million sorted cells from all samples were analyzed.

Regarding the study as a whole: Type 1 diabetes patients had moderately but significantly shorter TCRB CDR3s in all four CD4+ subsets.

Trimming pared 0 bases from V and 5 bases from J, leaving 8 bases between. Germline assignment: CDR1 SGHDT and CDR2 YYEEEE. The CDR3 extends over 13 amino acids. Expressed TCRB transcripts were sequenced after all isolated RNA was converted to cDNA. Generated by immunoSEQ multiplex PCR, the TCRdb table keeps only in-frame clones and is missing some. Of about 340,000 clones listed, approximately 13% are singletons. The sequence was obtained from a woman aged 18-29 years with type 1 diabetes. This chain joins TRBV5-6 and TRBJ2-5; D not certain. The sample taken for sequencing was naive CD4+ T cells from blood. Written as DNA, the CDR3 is TGTGCCAGCAGCTTGGACCGGTCGGAGACCCAGTACTTC. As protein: CASSLDRSETQYF.